These 17 T cell receptor beta chains were sequenced from one sample in a study of blood T cell repertoires in COVID-19 (dated by TCRdb to the early 2020s). Library creation used the immunoSEQ multiplex PCR assay. TCRdb obtained this table from immuneACCESS and retained in-frame rearrangements with V and J assigned. These tables miss some clones; where compared with another copy, unresolved V genes account for less than half of the shortfall, and the remainder is unexplained. The sample yields hundreds of thousands of clones; around 89% were counted once. Of the sample, approximately 9% is held by the ten largest clones. Specimen: PBMCs or T cells enriched from blood (not recorded which). All receptors come from a man in his forties who had recovered from COVID-19.

The chain has TRBV6-5 and TRBJ2-1; 9 positions agree with TRBD1. CDR1 MNHEY and CDR2 SVGAGI come from the germline V gene. Trimming removed 6 bases from V and 6 bases from J; junction bases left unmatched: 9. There are 15 residues in the CDR3. The CDR3 is CASSRDRVRRNEQFF. CDR3 sequence (DNA): TGTGCCAGCAGCCGGGACAGGGTCCGGCGCAATGAGCAGTTCTTC.

The chain combines TRBV27 with TRBJ1-1; D is unresolved. This CDR3 contains 15 residues. Germline CDR1 MNHEY, CDR2 SMNVEV (reference sequence). The V and J ends lost 0 bases and 1 base respectively, with 9 bases between them. CDR3 in amino acids: CASSLSPRRNTEAFF. The CDR3 DNA reads as TGTGCCAGCAGTTTATCACCCCGCAGGAACACTGAAGCTTTCTTT.

CDR3 amino acids: CAASGANTEAFF. The CDR3 DNA follows: TGTGCCGCCTCGGGAGCTAACACTGAAGCTTTCTTT. This rearrangement joins TRBV28 to TRBJ1-1; D remains unclear. The germline V gene has CDR1 MDHEN and CDR2 SYDVKM. The CDR3 is 12 residues long. V lost 11 bases and J lost 2, with 12 bases in between.

The chain joins TRBV27 to TRBJ2-7; TRBD2 matches at 7 bases. This CDR3 region has 16 residues. With 0 bases clipped from V and 0 bases from J, the junction kept 5 bases outside the gene matches. Germline assignment: CDR1 MNHEY and CDR2 SMNVEV (reference sequence). This chain's CDR3 is CASSLSLARYSYEQYF. The CDR3 region has the DNA TGTGCCAGCAGTTTATCACTAGCGAGATACTCCTACGAGCAGTACTTC.

The V and J genes are TRBV6-1 and TRBJ1-5; 11 bases map to TRBD1. V gave up 4 bases and J gave up 6 bases; unmatched junction bases: 8. This CDR3 is 16 amino acids long. Germline V gene data show CDR1 as MNHNS and CDR2 as SASEGT. This CDR3 reads CASSGMDRGLGQPQHF. CDR3 sequence (DNA): TGTGCCAGCAGTGGAATGGACAGGGGGCTTGGTCAGCCCCAGCATTTT.

The chain recombines TRBV14 with TRBJ2-7, with 9 bases that match TRBD1. After removal of 3 bases from V and 2 bases from J, the junction contained 20 bases not matched to a gene. Germline CDR1 and CDR2: SGHDN and FVKESK. There are 20 residues in the CDR3. The CDR3 loop is CASSHNRAPGQGGSTYEQYF. CDR3 nucleotide sequence: TGTGCCAGCAGCCACAATCGGGCACCGGGACAGGGAGGGTCGACCTACGAGCAGTACTTC.

The V and J genes are TRBV24-1 and TRBJ1-6; tentatively, D is TRBD1 (5 bases). CDR3 length: 13 amino acids. Looked up from germline, CDR1 is KGHDR and CDR2 is SFDVKD. Trimming shortened V by 4 bases and J by 10 bases, and 10 bases separated the two germline ends. As DNA, the CDR3 is TGTGCCACCAGTGAGAGACAGTCCTCACCCCTCCACTTT. Its protein product is CATSERQSSPLHF.

The chain is built from TRBV30 and TRBJ2-3, with D uncertain. The CDR3 runs 15 residues. Per germline, CDR1 GTSNPN and CDR2 SVGIG (reference sequence). Trimming removed 0 bases at V and 4 bases at J, with 14 bases between. CDR3 sequence (DNA): TGTGCCTGGAGTGTACGAGGTAATGTCCCAGATACGCAGTATTTT. It yields the protein CAWSVRGNVPDTQYF.

In this sample, this clone turned up many times. The J gene is TRBJ1-4, the V gene TRBV7-2, with TRBD1 matching 8 bases. This CDR3 is built from 14 residues. V shed 5 bases and J 3 bases; nucleotides not matched to a gene: 2. CDR1 and CDR2 (germline): SGHTA, FQGNSA. The CDR3 loop reads CASSPDRANEKLFF. CDR3 sequence (DNA): TGTGCCAGCAGCCCGGACAGGGCTAATGAAAAACTGTTTTTT. The full variable domain, rest sourced from reference TRBV7-2 and TRBJ1-4, is GAGVSQSPSNKVTEKGKDVELRCDPISGHTALYWYRQSLGQGLEFLIYFQGNSAPDKSGLPSDRFSAERTGGSVSTLTIQRTQQEDSAVYLCASSPDRANEKLFFGSGTQLSVL.

This chain uses TRBV5-4 with TRBJ1-1; 8 bases match TRBD1. V lost 9 bases and J lost 2; bases outside the gene matches: 9. This CDR3 region has 14 residues. Germline assignment: CDR1 SGHNT and CDR2 YYREEE (reference sequence). CDR3 coding DNA: TGTGCCATCCGGGACAGGTTTACCAACACTGAAGCTTTCTTT. Translated, it gives CAIRDRFTNTEAFF.

With regard to this clone: The same CDR3 is also encoded by other DNA sequences in this sample. The gene calls are TRBV6-5 and TRBJ1-4, with 7 bases aligning to TRBD1. The CDR3 consists of 14 residues. V was pared by 2 bases and J by 8 bases, with 5 bases of the junction left unmatched. The germline V gene has CDR1 MNHEY and CDR2 SVGAGI. The chain's CDR3 is CASSYGQGGEKLFF. The CDR3 DNA follows: TGTGCCAGCAGTTACGGGCAGGGGGGCGAAAAACTGTTTTTT.

V is TRBV7-9 and J is TRBJ2-1; possible D gene TRBD1, 6 bases. The CDR3 spans 16 residues. V lost 5 bases to trimming and J lost 6 bases, with 20 bases between them. Per germline, CDR1 SEHNR and CDR2 FQNEAQ (reference sequence). This CDR3 is CASSQGNRALINEQFF. Written as DNA, the CDR3 is TGTGCCAGCAGCCAGGGTAACAGGGCATTGATCAATGAGCAGTTCTTC.

The chain has TRBV6-1 and TRBJ1-2, with 9 positions matching TRBD1. The germline V gene has CDR1 MNHNS and CDR2 SASEGT. CDR3 length: 16 residues. V trimming: 1 base; J trimming: 4 bases; junction bases outside the gene matches: 7. The CDR3, as DNA: TGTGCCAGCAGTGAAGGGACAGGGGTTATCGGCTATGGCTACACCTTC. Residues: CASSEGTGVIGYGYTF.

This clone has only one observation. The chain couples TRBV12-3 or TRBV12-4 to TRBJ1-2; TRBD1 might be the D (6 bases). Trimming took off 3 bases at V and 5 bases at J, with 10 bases between the two ends. The CDR3 is made up of 13 amino acids. CDR3 DNA sequence: TGTGCCAGCAGTTTCGCGGGGGCATATGGCTACACCTTC. Amino acid sequence: CASSFAGAYGYTF.

This clone was recorded only once. This chain uses TRBV2 with TRBJ1-5; D is possibly TRBD1 (5 bases). Germline V CDR1 and CDR2: SNHLY, FYNNEI. Trimming left V 6 bases short and J 0 bases short, with 12 bases between. The CDR3 sequence is 15 residues long. Here the CDR3 reads CASRGQKHSNQPQHF. The CDR3 DNA follows: TGTGCCAGCAGGGGGCAGAAACATAGCAATCAGCCCCAGCATTTT.

The V call is TRBV5-1, the J call TRBJ2-2; unclear D gene. V was trimmed by 2 bases and J by 2 bases, leaving 10 bases between them. CDR1 is SGHRS, CDR2 YFSETQ, per germline. The CDR3 covers 15 residues. This CDR3 reads CASSFRSPNTGELFF. Written as DNA, the CDR3 is TGCGCCAGCAGCTTCCGGAGCCCAAACACCGGGGAGCTGTTTTTT.

This clone was found a few times. V usage is TRBV7-9 and J usage is TRBJ1-4, with 7 bases aligning to TRBD1. The CDR3 has 14 residues. CDR1 is SEHNR, CDR2 FQNEAQ, per germline (reference sequence). Trimming removed 5 bases from V and 4 bases from J; junction bases left unmatched: 4. The CDR3 DNA reads as TGTGCCAGCAGCCCGGGACAGCTTAATGAAAAACTGTTTTTT. It codes for CASSPGQLNEKLFF.